This TCR beta chain was sequenced in a study of CD8+CD57+ T cells in acquired aplastic anemia. Overall study: Sorting CD4+ and CD8+ cells gave DNA averaging around 3 ug. Study-level points and caveats: No significant patient-versus-control difference appeared in CD8+ Simpson's diversity.

This CDR3 spans 15 amino acids. Germline CDR1 and CDR2: LNHNV and YYDKDF (reference sequence). Trimming took off 0 bases at V and 4 bases at J, with 12 bases between the two ends. This clonotype was recorded many times. Its antigen remains unidentified. The authors sequenced patients whose flow cytometry had shown CD8+CD57+ cell expansion. Genomic DNA, the template, was used for profiling of the TCR beta VDJ and CDR3. MiXCR was run by TCRdb on the reads, yielding one entry per CDR3 protein. Here the sample spans under 350,000 distinct CDR3 sequences, approximately 60% being singletons. Sequencing was carried out using sorted CD4+, CD8+, or CD8+CD57+ T cells (not recorded which) from PBMCs. This TCR came from a human donor with aplastic anemia. The chain employs TRBV15 and TRBJ2-5, with D possibly TRBD1 on 6 matching bases. In nucleotides, the CDR3 is TGTGCCACCAGCAGAGACAGGGGCCTCGGAGAGACCCAGTACTTC. Protein sequence: CATSRDRGLGETQYF.